These T cell receptor beta chains were read from a single sample in a study of blood T cells in healthy people across ages. MiXCR was run by TCRdb on the 5' RACE reads, yielding one entry per CDR3 protein. The sample holds almost 300,000 distinct CDR3 sequences, 25% to 30% seen once. The specimen was blood. Every receptor here comes from a woman aged 70-85 years in good health. Both conserved end residues are part of each CDR3. Each record gives: D gene, clone size, J gene, V gene, CDR3 DNA, CDR3 protein. A D gene is named only where the DNA matches it firmly. Some rows mark clone size as missing; the rest say once, few, many or name a class of expanded clone.

>NA|NA|TRBJ1-5|TRBV6-6
TGTGCCAGCTCAGCGCTCCTTAGCAATCAGCCCCAGCATTTT
CASSALLSNQPQHF
>NA|NA|TRBJ2-5|TRBV20-1
TGCAGTGCTAGGGTGACTCAACAAGAGACCCAGTACTTC
CSARVTQQETQYF
>TRBD2|NA|TRBJ2-1|TRBV20-1
TGCAGTGCTAGAGATCCCGGGAAGCGGGGGTCCTACAATGAGCAGTTCTTC
CSARDPGKRGSYNEQFF
>TRBD1|few|TRBJ2-5|TRBV18
TGTGCCAGCTCACCTGGACAGGGGAGGGCAGAGACCCAGTACTTC
CASSPGQGRAETQYF
>NA|NA|TRBJ2-7|TRBV7-9
TGTGCCAGCAGAGCTAAGCCAGGGTTGAGGGTAGACGAGCAGTACTTC
CASRAKPGLRVDEQYF
>TRBD2|NA|TRBJ2-3|TRBV28
TGTGCCAGCAGTTTAGGTTCTGCGGGAGGTCTCACAGATACGCAGTATTTT
CASSLGSAGGLTDTQYF
>TRBD2|NA|TRBJ2-7|TRBV7-4
TGTGCCAGCATCATCATTATGGGAGGCGGGAGGCCTTACGAGCAGTACTTC
CASIIIMGGGRPYEQYF
>NA|NA|TRBJ1-3|TRBV5-1
TGCGCCAGCAGGTGTGAGGGATGTGGAAACACCATATATTTT
CASRCEGCGNTIYF
>TRBD1|NA|TRBJ1-4|TRBV27
TGTGCCAGCAGTTTAGCCCAGGGGGAACTGTTTTTT
CASSLAQGELFF
>TRBD1|few|TRBJ2-3|TRBV25-1
TGTGCCAGCAGTGAATATCCGGGACAGGGGGCCGGAGATACGCAGTATTTT
CASSEYPGQGAGDTQYF
>TRBD2|NA|TRBJ2-7|TRBV28
TGTGCCAGCAGCTCTTTAGCGGGAGGAATCTACGAGCAGTATTTC
CASSSLAGGIYEQYF
>NA|few|TRBJ2-3|TRBV29-1
TGCAGCGTTGAGTCACCCACAGATACGCAGTATTTT
CSVESPTDTQYF
>NA|many|TRBJ2-7|TRBV27
TGTGCCAGCAGTCGCAGGGGTTCCTACGAGCAGTACTTC
CASSRRGSYEQYF
>NA|NA|TRBJ2-5|TRBV7-9
TGTGCCAGCAGCTTATGGGGGCAGGGAGAGACCCAGTACTTC
CASSLWGQGETQYF
>NA|few|TRBJ2-7|TRBV20-1
TGCAGTGCTAGACCTTCCCGAGGCCCCTACGAGCAGTACTTC
CSARPSRGPYEQYF
>TRBD2|NA|TRBJ2-1|TRBV20-1
TGCAGTGCTAGAGATCTGACGGGAGGGTCGTTGGCTATATACAATGAGCAGTTCTTC
CSARDLTGGSLAIYNEQFF